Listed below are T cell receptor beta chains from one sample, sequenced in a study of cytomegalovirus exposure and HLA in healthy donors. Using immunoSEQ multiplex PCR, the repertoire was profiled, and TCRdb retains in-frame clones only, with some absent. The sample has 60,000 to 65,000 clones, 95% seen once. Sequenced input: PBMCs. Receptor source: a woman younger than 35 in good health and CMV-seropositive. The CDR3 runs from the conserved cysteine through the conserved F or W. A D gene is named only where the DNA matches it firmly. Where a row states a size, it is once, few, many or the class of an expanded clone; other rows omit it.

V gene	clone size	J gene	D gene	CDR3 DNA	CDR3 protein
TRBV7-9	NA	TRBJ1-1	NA	TGTGCCAGCAGCACAGGCGGGAACACTGAAGCTTTCTTT	CASSTGGNTEAFF
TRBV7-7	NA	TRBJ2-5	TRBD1	TGTGCTAGCAGCTCTTCTATCACAGGGGAAGAGACCCAGTACTTC	CASSSSITGEETQYF
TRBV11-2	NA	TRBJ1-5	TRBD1	TGTGCCAGCAGCTTAGGGGGGACAGGGAGGAATCAGCCCCAGCATTTT	CASSLGGTGRNQPQHF
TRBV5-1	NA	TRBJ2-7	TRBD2	TGCGCCAGCAAAAGGACGGCGGGGGGTGAGCAGTACTTC	CASKRTAGGEQYF
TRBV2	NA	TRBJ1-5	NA	TGTGCCAGCAGTGAAGCAATTTCGGGGCAGCCCCAGCATTTT	CASSEAISGQPQHF
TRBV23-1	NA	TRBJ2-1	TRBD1	TGCGCCAGCAGTCCACCCAGGGACAGGACCGACAATGAGCAGTTCTTC	CASSPPRDRTDNEQFF
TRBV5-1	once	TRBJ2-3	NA	TGCGCCAGCAGCTTGGAACAAAGCACAGATACGCAGTATTTT	CASSLEQSTDTQYF
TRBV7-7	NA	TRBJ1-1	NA	TGTGCTCGTGGCAGGGGCACTGAAGCTTTCTTT	CARGRGTEAFF
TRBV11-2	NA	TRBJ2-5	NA	TGTGCCAGCAGCTTAGAATTTGGGGGCCGGAAGACCCAGTACTTC	CASSLEFGGRKTQYF
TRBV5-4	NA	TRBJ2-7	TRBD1	TGTGCCAGCAGCTTGGCTGGGACAGGCCCCTACGAGCAGTACTTC	CASSLAGTGPYEQYF
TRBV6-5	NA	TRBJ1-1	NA	TGTGCCAGCAGTTACGAGGGTTCCGAGGGCACTGAAGCTTTCTTT	CASSYEGSEGTEAFF
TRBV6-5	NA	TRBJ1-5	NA	TGTGCCAGCAGTTCCCACAGGGATTTTAGCAATCAGCCCCAGCATTTT	CASSSHRDFSNQPQHF
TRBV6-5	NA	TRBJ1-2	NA	TGTGCCAGCAGTTACTCGATTGGGGAGCCCTATGGCTACACCTTC	CASSYSIGEPYGYTF
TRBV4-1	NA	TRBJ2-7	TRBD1	TGCGCCAGCAGCCGGGCTGCGGACAGGCTATACGAGCAGTACTTC	CASSRAADRLYEQYF
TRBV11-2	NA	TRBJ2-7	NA	TGTGCCAGCAGCCAGGCGCCTGGGTTAGGGGGAGACTTC	CASSQAPGLGGDF
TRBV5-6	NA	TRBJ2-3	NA	TGTGCCAGCAGCTTGTCAACGGGGTCTAGCCAAGCAGATACGCAGTATTTT	CASSLSTGSSQADTQYF
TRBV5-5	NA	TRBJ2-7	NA	TGTGCCAGCAGCTTGGTGACAGGAGGAGTCGACGAGCAGTACTTC	CASSLVTGGVDEQYF
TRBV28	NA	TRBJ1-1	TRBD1	TGTGCCAGCAGTTGGGACAGACGTCTTATGAACACTGAAGCTTTCTTT	CASSWDRRLMNTEAFF
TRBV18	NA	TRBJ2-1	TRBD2	TGTGCCAGCTCACCAAGCCCACTAGCGACTGAGCAGTTCTTC	CASSPSPLATEQFF
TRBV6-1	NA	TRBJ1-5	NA	TGTGCCAGCAGTACCGACATTCAGCCCCAGCATTTT	CASSTDIQPQHF
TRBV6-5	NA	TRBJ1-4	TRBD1	TGTGCCAGCAGATCCCGGGACAGGGCTAATGAAAAACTGTTTTTT	CASRSRDRANEKLFF
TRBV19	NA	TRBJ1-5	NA	TGTGCCAGTAGTCCCCAGAACCAGCATTTT	CASSPQNQHF
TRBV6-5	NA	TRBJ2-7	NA	TGTGCCAGCAGTTCCAGGGCGGACGTTATTGCCTACGAGCAGTACTTC	CASSSRADVIAYEQYF
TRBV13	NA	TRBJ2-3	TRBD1	TGTGCCAGCAGCCTGTGGACAGGGGGGACTGATACGCAGTATTTT	CASSLWTGGTDTQYF
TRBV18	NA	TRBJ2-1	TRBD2	TGTGCCAGCTCACCAATCTCTAGCGGGGGGGCCTACAATGAGCAGTTCTTC	CASSPISSGGAYNEQFF
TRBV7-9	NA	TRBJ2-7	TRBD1	TGTGCCAGCAGCTCACGGACAGGGACCCACGAGCAGTACTTC	CASSSRTGTHEQYF
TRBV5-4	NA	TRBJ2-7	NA	TGTGCCAGCAGCCCACGGACGGGACACCGCTCCTACGAGCAGTACTTC	CASSPRTGHRSYEQYF
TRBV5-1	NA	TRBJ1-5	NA	TGCGCCAGCCGACAGGGCAATCAGCCCCAGCATTTT	CASRQGNQPQHF
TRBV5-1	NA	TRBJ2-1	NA	TGCGCCAGCAGCGCCGGGACACTCTTTCTTTACAATGAGCAGTTCTTC	CASSAGTLFLYNEQFF
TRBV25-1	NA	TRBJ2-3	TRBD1	TGTGCCAGCAGTGAAAGAACAGGGGCAAGTCACACAGATACGCAGTATTTT	CASSERTGASHTDTQYF
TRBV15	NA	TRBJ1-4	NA	TGTGCCACCAGCAGACCTCCGGGGACAACTAATGAAAAACTGTTTTTT	CATSRPPGTTNEKLFF
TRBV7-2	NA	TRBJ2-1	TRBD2	TGTGCCAGCAGCTTAGGGCGGGGGGAGAGTGAGCAGTTCTTC	CASSLGRGESEQFF
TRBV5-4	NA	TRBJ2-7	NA	TGTGCCAGCAGCTTGAACGCTAAGGAGCAGTACTTC	CASSLNAKEQYF
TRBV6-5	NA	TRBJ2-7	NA	TGTGCCAGCAGTTACTCGCATTCACAATCCTACGAGCAGTACTTC	CASSYSHSQSYEQYF
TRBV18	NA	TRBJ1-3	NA	TGTGCCAGCGGGCTAAGAGGCCCCTTAGCGGTTTCTGGAAACACCATATATTTT	CASGLRGPLAVSGNTIYF
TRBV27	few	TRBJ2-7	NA	TGTGCCAGCAGCCAATCGAGGGGGGGATCTCTCGAGCAGTACTTC	CASSQSRGGSLEQYF
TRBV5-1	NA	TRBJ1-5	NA	TGCGCCAGCAGCTTGTCGTCAGGAAGCAATCAGCCCCAGCATTTT	CASSLSSGSNQPQHF
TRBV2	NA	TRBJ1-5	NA	TGTGCCAGCAGTCGAGGGTATGCTCAGCCCCAGCATTTT	CASSRGYAQPQHF
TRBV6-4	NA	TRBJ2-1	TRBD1	TGTGCCAGCAGTGCGAACAGGGGGCATGAGCAGTTCTTC	CASSANRGHEQFF
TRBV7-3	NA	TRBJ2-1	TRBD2	TGTGCCAGCAGCTTAATACCGGGGGGGCTTAATGAGCAGTTCTTC	CASSLIPGGLNEQFF
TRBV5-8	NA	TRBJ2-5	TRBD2	TGTGCCAGCAGCTATGCGGGACTAGCCGGGGAGACCCAGTACTTC	CASSYAGLAGETQYF
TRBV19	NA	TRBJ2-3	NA	TGTGCCAGTAGTATTGGGGAGTTAGATACGCAGTATTTT	CASSIGELDTQYF
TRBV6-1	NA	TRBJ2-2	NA	TGTGCCAGCAGTCCGTCCGGGATCCACACCGGGGAGCTGTTTTTT	CASSPSGIHTGELFF
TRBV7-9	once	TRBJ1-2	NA	TGTGCCAGCAGTACCCCCGGGACATCCCCTAACTATGGCTACACCTTC	CASSTPGTSPNYGYTF
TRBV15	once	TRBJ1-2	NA	TGTGCCACCAGCAGGGGCCAGGATAACTATGGCTACACCTTC	CATSRGQDNYGYTF
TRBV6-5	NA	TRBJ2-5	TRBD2	TGTGCCAGCAGTTACTCGACTTGGGGGGGGAGAGAGACCCAGTACTTC	CASSYSTWGGRETQYF
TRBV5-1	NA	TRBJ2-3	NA	TGCGCCAGCAGCTTTCACCGGGGGACCACAGATACGCAGTATTTT	CASSFHRGTTDTQYF
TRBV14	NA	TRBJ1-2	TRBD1	TGTGCCAGCAGCCAGAGATTAACAGGGGTCTATGGCTACACCTTC	CASSQRLTGVYGYTF
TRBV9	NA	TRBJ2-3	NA	TGTGCCAGCAGCGTAGGGGCCACAGATACGCAGTATTTT	CASSVGATDTQYF
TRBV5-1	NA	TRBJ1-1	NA	TGCGCCAGCAGCCCTACGGACAGAATGAACACTGAAGCTTTCTTT	CASSPTDRMNTEAFF
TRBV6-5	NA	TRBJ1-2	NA	TGTGCCAGCAGCTACACAGGGAACTATGGCTACACCTTC	CASSYTGNYGYTF
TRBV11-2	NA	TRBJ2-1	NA	TGTGCCAGCAGCCCCTACACTACCCGCTACAATGAGCAGTTCTTC	CASSPYTTRYNEQFF
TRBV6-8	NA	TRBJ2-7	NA	TGTGCCAGCAGGGCAGGGCCACCCTACGAGCAGTACTTC	CASRAGPPYEQYF